This T cell receptor (beta chain) originates from a study of blood T cell repertoires in COVID-19. At the level of the study: Whether acute or convalescent, the COVID-19 samples came from the United States, Italy and Spain. PBMCs, B-cell-depleted T cells, or T cells were the source of the cDNA or gDNA that made up the material.

Trimming took 3 bases from V and 3 from J; bases not matched to a gene: 10. CDR1 SGHTA and CDR2 FQGTGA come from the germline V gene. This CDR3 is built from 17 residues. How the authors handled the data: Estimates of nucleated cell counts were drawn from the amplification of reference gene primers. Assay: immunoSEQ multiplex PCR; the TCRdb copy retains only in-frame clones and omits some. That table furnishes V, J and clone size, whereas the DNA furnished D and trimming. Among about 23,000 clones, around 90% were seen once, and the ten largest hold 15% to 20%. The sample comprised peripheral blood. The source of this sequence is a human donor in a cohort sampled during active COVID-19. This chain links TRBV7-3 with TRBJ2-3; 9 bases are a match to TRBD2. The CDR3 coding sequence is TGTGCCAGCAGCTTCTTTAATTTAGCGGGGGAAACAGATACGCAGTATTTT. It encodes CASSFFNLAGETDTQYF.